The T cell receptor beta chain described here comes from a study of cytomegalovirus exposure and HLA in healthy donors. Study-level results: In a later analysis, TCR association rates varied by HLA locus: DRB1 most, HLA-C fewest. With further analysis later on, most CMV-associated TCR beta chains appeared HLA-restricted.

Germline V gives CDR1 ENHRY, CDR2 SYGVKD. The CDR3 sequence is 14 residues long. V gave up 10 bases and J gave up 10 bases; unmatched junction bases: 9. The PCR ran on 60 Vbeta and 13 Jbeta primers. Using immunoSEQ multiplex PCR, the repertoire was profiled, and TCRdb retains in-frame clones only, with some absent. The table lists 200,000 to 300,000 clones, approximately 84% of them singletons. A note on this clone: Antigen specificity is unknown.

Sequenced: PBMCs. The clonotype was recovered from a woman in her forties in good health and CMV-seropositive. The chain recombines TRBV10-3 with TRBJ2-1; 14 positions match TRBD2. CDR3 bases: TGTGCCACCAGGGGACTAGCGGGAGCCTGGGAGCAGTTCTTC. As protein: CATRGLAGAWEQFF.